A few counts support the clone carrying this T cell receptor beta chain. Its antigen is not identified. Looked up from germline, CDR1 is LGHNA and CDR2 is YNFKEQ. The V gene lost 3 bases and the J gene lost 5 bases, with 5 bases spanning the gap. The CDR3 length is 11 residues. This sample was taken from a study of early T cells in non-severe SARS-CoV-2 infection. Each cDNA molecule carried a unique molecular identifier. TCRdb reprocessed the 5' RACE reads via MiXCR and lists one record per CDR3 protein. The sample has about 81,000 distinct CDR3 sequences; more than 5% are singletons. Study-level points and caveats: In VDJdb matching, anti-spike CD8 responses were favored while private and CD4 specificities went missing.

The sequence was obtained from an adult who was a healthcare worker with PCR-confirmed SARS-CoV-2 infection or an uninfected control (not recorded which). The specimen sequenced was whole blood. The chain uses TRBV4-2 and TRBJ2-7, with no clear D. The chain's CDR3 is CASSHNDEQYF. Here the CDR3 DNA reads TGTGCCAGCAGCCATAATGACGAGCAGTACTTC.